This T cell receptor beta chain was sequenced for a study of graft-versus-host responses after intestinal transplantation. Here immunoSEQ multiplex PCR was the method, and the copy in TCRdb shows in-frame clones only, minus some. The sample records 120,000 or so clones, approximately 92% being singletons. This CDR3 has 12 amino acids. CDR1 SGHAT and CDR2 FQNNGV come from the germline V gene. The ends were cut back, 5 bases at V and 12 bases at J, with 14 bases in the middle. Worth noting for this clone: Its antigen is not known.

The chain recombines TRBV11-2 with TRBJ2-1, with D possibly being TRBD2 (5 bases). The sample was unstimulated CD8+ T cells sorted from spleen or lymph node cells, taken before intestinal transplant. The receptor comes from a human donor who received an intestinal transplant. CDR3 protein: CASSKDWETQFF. CDR3 nucleotides: TGTGCCAGCAGCAAGGACTGGGAGACGCAGTTCTTC. Using reference TRBV11-2 and TRBJ2-1 for the parts outside the CDR3, the full variable domain is EAGVAQSPRYKIIEKRQSVAFWCNPISGHATLYWYQQILGQGPKLLIQFQNNGVVDDSQLPKDRFSAERLKGVDSTLKIQPAKLEDSAVYLCASSKDWETQFFGPGTRLTVL.